The 27 T cell receptor beta chains below all came from one sample that was sequenced in a study of CD8 T cells in ankylosing spondylitis. MiXCR, applied by TCRdb to the 5' RACE reads, yields one record per CDR3 protein. This table holds about 350,000 distinct CDR3 sequences, 20% to 25% found once. Material: blood, either unsorted or a sorted T cell fraction (not recorded which). These receptors all stem from a male donor with ankylosing spondylitis or in good health (not recorded which).

This rearrangement joins TRBV18 to TRBJ2-5; TRBD1 aligns across 8 bases. The CDR3 contains 20 residues. The V segment lost 2 bases and the J segment 1 base; nucleotides outside the gene matches: 18. Germline CDR1 and CDR2: KGHSH and LQKENI. CDR3 protein: CASSPRQGTGGGSTQETQYF. In DNA, the CDR3 is TGTGCCAGCTCACCAAGACAGGGGACGGGCGGTGGAAGTACCCAAGAGACCCAGTACTTC.

The sample holds a few counts of this clonotype. The V gene is TRBV7-3, the J gene TRBJ2-7; tentatively, D is TRBD1 or TRBD2 (5 bases each). Trimming took off 3 bases at V and 5 bases at J, with 14 bases between the two ends. Germline V lookup: CDR1 SGHTA, CDR2 FQGTGA. The CDR3 consists of 14 residues. CDR3 in DNA: TGTGCCAGCAGCTTGGGACCAGGGATCAACGAGCAGTACTTC. Translated: CASSLGPGINEQYF.

Only a few counts were recorded for this clonotype. V usage is TRBV12-3 or TRBV12-4 and J usage is TRBJ2-7; 12 bases fit TRBD2. The CDR3 totals 15 residues. Unmatched junction bases numbered 6, after V lost 4 bases and J lost 5 bases. The CDR3 sequence is CASSSGLAGPHEQYF. The CDR3 coding sequence is TGTGCCAGCAGTTCCGGACTAGCGGGGCCCCACGAGCAGTACTTC.

This clonotype was seen repeatedly, ten times or more. The rearrangement joins TRBV20-1 to TRBJ2-7; 8 bases align to TRBD2. The germline V gene encodes CDR1 DFQATT and CDR2 SNEGSKA (reference sequence). The CDR3 is 12 amino acids. The ends lost 5 bases at V and 6 bases at J; junction bases unmatched: 6. The CDR3 sequence is CSAEGLEIEQYF. The CDR3, as DNA: TGCAGTGCTGAGGGACTAGAGATCGAGCAGTACTTC.

The V gene is TRBV21-1, the J gene TRBJ1-6; TRBD1 was called by the table and not checked on the DNA. TRBV21-1 is reported as a pseudogene. The CDR3 is 13 amino acids. CDR3 in DNA: TGTGCCACCTCGACAGAGGAGGAATCACCCCTCCACTTT. Residues: CATSTEEESPLHF.

This clonotype was counted ten times or more. The V call is TRBV9, the J call TRBJ2-7; D gene uncertain. Trimming cost V 0 bases and J 1 base, with 8 bases left between them. CDR3 length equals 14 residues. In germline, CDR1 is SGDLS, CDR2 YYNGEE. CDR3 sequence (DNA): TGTGCCAGCAGCGTAGGAGGCGATTCCTACGAGCAGTACTTC. Protein sequence: CASSVGGDSYEQYF.

This clonotype has only a few counts. The V gene is TRBV27, the J gene TRBJ2-3; D remains ambiguous. Germline values: CDR1 MNHEY, CDR2 SMNVEV (reference sequence). V lost 5 bases and J 6 bases, leaving 15 bases between the germline ends. CDR3 length: 14 amino acids. The CDR3 sequence is CASSPNRHYDTQYF. The CDR3 nucleotides are TGTGCCAGCAGTCCCAACCGACATTACGATACGCAGTATTTT.

This rearrangement joins TRBV28 to TRBJ1-2, with a weak D call TRBD1 (5 bases). The CDR3 has 13 amino acids. CDR1 is MDHEN, CDR2 SYDVKM, per germline. Deletions cut 3 bases from V and 13 bases from J, with 18 bases between. The CDR3: CASSFRGSWGGTF. As DNA, the CDR3 is TGTGCCAGCAGTTTCCGGGGCTCCTGGGGGGGCACCTTC.

This clonotype was seen only a few times. The chain uses TRBV5-4 and TRBJ2-1, with 8 bases matching TRBD2. The V and J ends lost 4 bases and 0 bases, in that order; junction bases with no gene match: 6. Germline V CDR1 and CDR2: SGHNT, YYREEE (reference sequence). The CDR3 is made up of 16 amino acids. CDR3 residues: CASSPGGPSSYNEQFF. CDR3 bases: TGTGCCAGCAGCCCGGGGGGGCCCAGCTCCTACAATGAGCAGTTCTTC. The whole variable domain, remainder taken from reference TRBV5-4 and TRBJ2-1, is ETGVTQSPTHLIKTRGQQVTLRCSSQSGHNTVSWYQQALGQGPQFIFQYYREEENGRGNFPPRFSGLQFPNYSSELNVNALELDDSALYLCASSPGGPSSYNEQFFGPGTRLTVL.

The chain carries TRBV3-1 and TRBJ2-7; D is tentatively TRBD1 or TRBD2 (6 bases each). With 4 bases removed from V and 2 bases from J, the gap between germline ends came to 18 bases. There are 16 residues in the CDR3. The germline CDR1 and CDR2 sequences are LGHDT and YNNKEL (reference sequence). Here the CDR3 DNA reads TGTGCCAGCAGCCTTCAAGCTTGGGGGGCCGCCTACGAGCAGTACTTC. It specifies CASSLQAWGAAYEQYF.

This clonotype was detected a few times. The chain uses TRBV5-6 and TRBJ2-4, with a tentative D call TRBD1 (5 bases). This CDR3 has 14 residues. The germline gives CDR1 SGHDT, CDR2 YYEEEE. The ends were cut back, 0 bases at V and 1 base at J, with 5 bases in the middle. The CDR3 reads CASSLGQAKNIQYF. CDR3 in DNA: TGTGCCAGCAGCTTGGGACAGGCCAAAAACATTCAGTACTTC.

The chain has TRBV4-1 and TRBJ1-5, with D maybe TRBD1 (5 bases). The CDR3 runs to 15 residues. Between the trimmed V and J ends, which lost 0 bases and 7 bases, there was a span of 13 bases. CDR1 is MGHRA and CDR2 is YSYEKL in the germline V gene. This chain's CDR3 is CASSQDIQGGQPQHF. The CDR3 DNA follows: TGCGCCAGCAGCCAAGATATCCAGGGTGGGCAGCCCCAGCATTTT.

This sequence joins TRBV29-1 and TRBJ2-7, with D unclear. Germline V gives CDR1 SQVTM, CDR2 ANQGSEA. V gave up 0 bases and J gave up 9 bases, with 15 bases separating them. This CDR3 contains 13 residues. The CDR3 protein is CSVEDSGGWGQYF. DNA of the CDR3: TGCAGCGTTGAAGATTCCGGTGGGTGGGGGCAGTACTTC.

The chain is built from TRBV29-1 and TRBJ2-7; D might be TRBD1 (5 bases). The length of the CDR3 is 13 residues. Germline values: CDR1 SQVTM, CDR2 ANQGSEA. Trimming cost V 7 bases and J 2 bases, with 15 bases left between them. The CDR3 protein is CSAASTDTYEQYF. CDR3 nucleotides: TGCAGCGCCGCATCGACAGATACCTACGAGCAGTACTTC.

This sequence joins TRBV30 and TRBJ2-7; D gene ambiguous. Deletions cut 1 base from V and 3 bases from J, with 10 bases between. CDR1 is GTSNPN, CDR2 SVGIG, per germline (reference sequence). The CDR3 has 13 amino acids. The CDR3 region is CAWSAFGGYEQYF. Written as DNA, the CDR3 is TGTGCCTGGAGTGCGTTCGGCGGCTACGAGCAGTACTTC.

Only a few counts were recorded for this clonotype. The chain recombines TRBV28 with TRBJ2-4, with 8 nucleotides matching TRBD2. The V segment lost 4 bases and the J segment 8 bases; nucleotides outside the gene matches: 22. The CDR3 has 19 residues. CDR1 and CDR2 (germline): MDHEN, SYDVKM. The CDR3 nucleotides read TGTGCCAGCAGTTCGATACTGCTTACTAGCGGTTCCGACCCCCACATTCAGTACTTC. Protein sequence: CASSSILLTSGSDPHIQYF.

The sample holds a few counts of this clonotype. This sequence joins TRBV13 and TRBJ1-2; D gene ambiguous. V dropped 5 bases and J dropped 3 bases, with 10 bases sitting between them. The CDR3 has 13 residues. Germline CDR1 is PRHDT and CDR2 is FYEKMQ (reference sequence). This chain's CDR3 is CASSPPGDYGYTF. CDR3 DNA: TGTGCCAGCAGCCCCCCCGGTGACTATGGCTACACCTTC.

This clonotype was recorded a few times. The chain uses TRBV12-3 or TRBV12-4 and TRBJ2-7; 7 nucleotides line up with TRBD1. The CDR3 spans 13 residues. Trimming cost V 6 bases and J 4 bases; bases outside gene matches: 6. The CDR3 DNA reads TGTGCCAGCAGGATGACAGGGAGTTACGAGCAGTACTTC. Translation: CASRMTGSYEQYF.

This sequence joins TRBV27 and TRBJ2-7; 7 nucleotides match TRBD2. The CDR3 is 15 residues long. J lost 5 bases, V lost 0 bases, and 7 bases had no gene match. Germline-derived CDR1 and CDR2 are MNHEY and SMNVEV (reference sequence). As DNA, the CDR3 is TGTGCCAGCAGTTTATCGTTGGCGGGGGATAACGAGCAGTACTTC. Its protein product is CASSLSLAGDNEQYF.

The chain is built from TRBV11-2 and TRBJ2-3, with 9 bases identical to TRBD2. The V segment lost 5 bases and the J segment 6 bases; nucleotides outside the gene matches: 12. Germline CDR1 is SGHAT and CDR2 is FQNNGV. The CDR3 is 16 residues long. CDR3 region: CASSLPLAGAGDTQYF. CDR3 DNA: TGTGCCAGCAGCCTTCCCTTAGCGGGGGCGGGGGATACGCAGTATTTT. Full variable domain (rest looked up from reference TRBV11-2 and TRBJ2-3): EAGVAQSPRYKIIEKRQSVAFWCNPISGHATLYWYQQILGQGPKLLIQFQNNGVVDDSQLPKDRFSAERLKGVDSTLKIQPAKLEDSAVYLCASSLPLAGAGDTQYFGPGTRLTVL.

The gene calls are TRBV4-1 and TRBJ1-3; 8 nucleotides line up with TRBD1. The V and J ends lost 1 base and 4 bases, in that order; junction bases with no gene match: 3. The CDR3 sequence is 15 residues long. Germline V gene lookup returns CDR1 MGHRA and CDR2 YSYEKL. CDR3: CASSQVTGEGNTIYF. In DNA, the CDR3 is TGCGCCAGCAGCCAAGTGACAGGGGAAGGAAACACCATATATTTT.

This clonotype was detected only a few times. The chain has TRBV5-1 and TRBJ1-1; D not resolved. The CDR3 runs to 14 residues. Trimming removed 0 bases at V and 7 bases at J, with 13 bases between. Germline CDR1 SGHRS, CDR2 YFSETQ. This chain's CDR3 is CASSLETSADEAFF. The CDR3 coding sequence is TGCGCCAGCAGCTTGGAGACCTCGGCAGATGAAGCTTTCTTT.

V and J are TRBV12-3 or TRBV12-4 and TRBJ2-2; D may be TRBD1 or TRBD2 (6 bases each). The CDR3 spans 16 residues. The ends were cut back, 5 bases at V and 6 bases at J, with 19 bases in the middle. The CDR3 region is CASSTRGGRIPGELFF. DNA of the CDR3: TGTGCCAGCAGTACCCGTGGGGGGCGCATCCCCGGGGAGCTGTTTTTT.

The rearrangement joins TRBV20-1 to TRBJ2-7; possibly TRBD2 for D (6 bases). CDR1 is DFQATT, CDR2 SNEGSKA, per germline (reference sequence). V was clipped by 0 bases and J by 1 base, with 19 bases between them. This CDR3 is built from 17 residues. CDR3 in amino acids: CSARDPWVSGLSYEQYF. CDR3 nucleotide sequence: TGCAGTGCTAGAGATCCCTGGGTTAGCGGATTATCCTACGAGCAGTACTTC.

This clonotype was seen more than once but under ten times. This chain joins TRBV27 and TRBJ2-7; TRBD1 or TRBD2 may be the D gene (5 bases each). The CDR3 runs to 13 residues. Germline CDR1 is MNHEY and CDR2 is SMNVEV (reference sequence). V lost 5 bases and J lost 4, with 12 bases in between. The CDR3 region is CASSGRDLYEQYF. The CDR3 DNA reads TGTGCCAGCAGTGGCCGGGACCTATACGAGCAGTACTTC.

A few counts support this clonotype. V usage is TRBV2 and J usage is TRBJ2-1; D might be TRBD1 (5 bases). Trimming took off 7 bases at V and 8 bases at J, with 12 bases between the two ends. Germline values: CDR1 SNHLY, CDR2 FYNNEI. CDR3 length: 12 amino acids. The chain's CDR3 is CASNGGADEQFF. The CDR3 DNA follows: TGTGCCAGCAACGGTGGGGCGGATGAGCAGTTCTTC.

V is TRBV4-1 and J is TRBJ2-5; a possible D gene is TRBD2 (6 bases). CDR3 length: 16 amino acids. V lost 0 bases and J lost 0, with 11 bases in between. Germline values: CDR1 MGHRA, CDR2 YSYEKL. CDR3 sequence reads: CASSQEEGPYQETQYF. The CDR3 nucleotides read TGCGCCAGCAGCCAAGAGGAGGGACCGTACCAAGAGACCCAGTACTTC.